The 16 T cell receptor beta chains below were found in one sample sequenced in a study of T cells after yellow fever vaccination. TCRdb processed the 5' RACE reads anew with MiXCR; each CDR3 protein has one entry. Of 450,000 to 550,000 distinct CDR3 sequences in the sample, roughly 19% were seen once. The sample here was PBMCs, taken 15 days after the yellow fever booster vaccination. The receptors were gathered from a man in his thirties or forties who received the YFV17D yellow fever vaccine.

V and J are TRBV7-2 and TRBJ2-3, with a weak D call TRBD2 (6 bases). Trimming removed 4 bases at V and 2 bases at J, with 13 bases between. This CDR3 is 15 amino acids long. Germline V lookup: CDR1 SGHTA, CDR2 FQGNSA. The CDR3 reads CASSSGGTYTDTQYF. The CDR3 DNA sequence: TGTGCCAGCAGCTCAGGAGGGACCTACACAGATACGCAGTATTTT.

This clonotype was observed a handful of times. This rearrangement joins TRBV18 to TRBJ2-3; the match to TRBD2 covers 13 bases. Trimming took 3 bases from V and 6 from J; bases not matched to a gene: 6. Germline lookup yields CDR1 KGHSH and CDR2 LQKENI. There are 16 residues in the CDR3. CDR3 in amino acids: CASSPPGLAGSDTQYF. In nucleotides, the CDR3 is TGTGCCAGCTCACCCCCGGGACTAGCGGGGAGCGATACGCAGTATTTT. The full variable domain, completed using reference TRBV18 and TRBJ2-3, is NAGVMQNPRHLVRRRGQEARLRCSPMKGHSHVYWYRQLPEEGLKFMVYLQKENIIDESGMPKERFSAEFPKEGPSILRIQQVVRGDSAAYFCASSPPGLAGSDTQYFGPGTRLTVL.

J is TRBJ2-3 and V is TRBV6-5, with 10 bases matching TRBD2. CDR3 length: 18 residues. Looked up from germline, CDR1 is MNHEY and CDR2 is SVGAGI. With V trimmed by 2 bases and J by 1 base, 9 bases remained unmatched. The CDR3 DNA follows: TGTGCCAGCAGTTACCAGCGGGAGGGCCGAGCCCGCACAGATACGCAGTATTTT. Protein sequence: CASSYQREGRARTDTQYF.

This chain uses TRBV6-1 with TRBJ2-2, with D uncertain. This CDR3 has 14 residues. Germline V gene sequence: CDR1 MNHNS, CDR2 SASEGT. The V end lost 8 bases, the J end lost 2 bases, and 12 bases lay between the germline ends. CDR3 sequence reads: CASGRSRNTGELFF. CDR3 bases: TGTGCCAGCGGTAGAAGCCGTAACACCGGGGAGCTGTTTTTT.

This clonotype showed up just a few times. The rearrangement joins TRBV6-2 or TRBV6-3 to TRBJ2-7; 8 bases match TRBD2. The CDR3 is 16 residues long. Germline assignment: CDR1 MNHEY and CDR2 SVGEGT. V lost 3 bases to trimming and J lost 4 bases; unmatched junction nucleotides: 11. The chain's CDR3 is CASSYRIAGQSYEQYF. The CDR3 nucleotides read TGTGCCAGCAGTTATAGAATAGCGGGACAATCATACGAGCAGTACTTC.

This clonotype showed up just a few times. The gene calls are TRBV29-1 and TRBJ2-7; 9 bases fit TRBD1. The CDR3 runs to 14 residues. The germline V gene has CDR1 SQVTM and CDR2 ANQGSEA. The junction had 5 bases not matched to a gene; V was cut back by 4 bases and J by 1 base. CDR3 residues: CSVVSGTGSYEQYF. The DNA for the CDR3 is TGCAGCGTTGTTTCCGGGACAGGGTCCTACGAGCAGTACTTC.

The chain uses TRBV9 and TRBJ2-1, with 9 bases aligning to TRBD2. CDR1 and CDR2 (germline): SGDLS, YYNGEE. The length of the CDR3 is 17 residues. Germline trimming cut 0 bases from V and 2 bases from J; bases unmatched to any gene: 6. The CDR3 reads CASSVEGSGRAYNEQFF. The CDR3 nucleotides are TGTGCCAGCAGCGTAGAAGGTAGCGGGAGAGCCTACAATGAGCAGTTCTTC. Complete variable domain (other parts from reference TRBV9 and TRBJ2-1): DSGVTQTPKHLITATGQRVTLRCSPRSGDLSVYWYQQSLDQGLQFLIQYYNGEERAKGNILERFSAQQFPDLHSELNLSSLELGDSALYFCASSVEGSGRAYNEQFFGPGTRLTVL.

This clonotype was detected only a few times. The chain combines TRBV15 with TRBJ2-3; D gene ambiguous. Germline V gene lookup returns CDR1 LNHNV and CDR2 YYDKDF (reference sequence). V gave up 0 bases and J gave up 2 bases, with 9 bases separating them. This CDR3 comprises 15 residues. This CDR3 is CATSRDPSYTDTQYF. The CDR3 bases are TGTGCCACCAGCAGAGATCCGTCTTACACAGATACGCAGTATTTT.

The CDR3 loop reads CAISGSAGQNEQYF. The CDR3, as DNA: TGTGCCATCAGTGGGTCAGCGGGACAAAACGAGCAGTACTTC. The chain employs TRBV10-3 and TRBJ2-7; D perhaps matches TRBD2 (7 bases). CDR3 length equals 14 residues. V was shortened by 4 bases and J by 5 bases, with 15 bases between the two germline ends. Germline V lookup: CDR1 ENHRY, CDR2 SYGVKD.

The V gene is TRBV29-1, the J gene TRBJ1-5; 9 positions agree with TRBD1. The CDR3 length is 14 residues. Germline loops: CDR1 SQVTM, CDR2 ANQGSEA. J lost 3 bases, V lost 4 bases, and 4 bases had no gene match. The CDR3: CSVGTGDANQPQHF. The CDR3 DNA reads as TGCAGCGTTGGGACAGGGGATGCCAATCAGCCCCAGCATTTT.

The table lists this clonotype with a few counts. The V gene is TRBV3-1, the J gene TRBJ2-7; TRBD2 matches 9 bases. CDR3 length equals 15 residues. Trimming removed 1 base from V and 4 bases from J; junction bases left unmatched: 5. The germline V gene has CDR1 LGHDT and CDR2 YNNKEL (reference sequence). This CDR3 is CASSQGPGLAYEQYF. In DNA form, the CDR3 reads TGTGCCAGCAGCCAAGGACCGGGACTAGCTTACGAGCAGTACTTC.

This clonotype was found a few times. This chain uses TRBV7-2 with TRBJ2-5; D perhaps matches TRBD2 (5 bases). The germline CDR1 and CDR2 sequences are SGHTA and FQGNSA. The CDR3 covers 15 residues. V was cut by 1 base and J by 4 bases, with 13 bases left in between. The chain's CDR3 is CASSLGSGSSETQYF. CDR3 nucleotide sequence: TGTGCCAGCAGCTTAGGGAGCGGAAGCTCAGAGACCCAGTACTTC.

This rearrangement joins TRBV12-3 or TRBV12-4 to TRBJ2-3, with D uncertain. Trimming removed 1 base from V and 10 bases from J, with 9 bases in between. The CDR3 loop spans 12 amino acids. The CDR3 DNA is TGTGCCAGCAGTTTAGAAGGCTCGGCGCAGTATTTT. Amino acid sequence: CASSLEGSAQYF.

The chain uses TRBV6-4 and TRBJ2-1, with 12 bases identical to TRBD2. This CDR3 is built from 18 residues. CDR1 MRHNA and CDR2 SNTAGT come from the germline V gene. V dropped 7 bases and J dropped 0; count of bases not matched to a gene: 10. Here the CDR3 reads CASTRLAGDRSSYNEQFF. CDR3 bases: TGTGCCAGCACTCGACTAGCGGGAGACCGGAGCTCCTACAATGAGCAGTTCTTC.

The chain links TRBV20-1 to TRBJ2-2, with 11 positions matching TRBD2. The CDR3 length is 15 residues. The junction had 5 bases not matched to a gene; V was cut back by 1 base and J by 7 bases. Germline V gene sequence: CDR1 DFQATT, CDR2 SNEGSKA (reference sequence). The CDR3 DNA follows: TGCAGTGCTAGAGTACTAGCGGGAGCTATCGGGGAGCTGTTTTTT. Translated: CSARVLAGAIGELFF.

This clonotype occurred a few times. J is TRBJ2-2 and V is TRBV4-2, with D tentatively TRBD2 (5 bases). The CDR3 runs 15 residues. The germline V and J ends were trimmed by 1 base and 2 bases, with 8 bases remaining between them. Germline V gene lookup returns CDR1 LGHNA and CDR2 YNFKEQ. DNA for the CDR3: TGTGCCAGCAGCCAAGGGAGCGGCAACACCGGGGAGCTGTTTTTT. This encodes CASSQGSGNTGELFF.